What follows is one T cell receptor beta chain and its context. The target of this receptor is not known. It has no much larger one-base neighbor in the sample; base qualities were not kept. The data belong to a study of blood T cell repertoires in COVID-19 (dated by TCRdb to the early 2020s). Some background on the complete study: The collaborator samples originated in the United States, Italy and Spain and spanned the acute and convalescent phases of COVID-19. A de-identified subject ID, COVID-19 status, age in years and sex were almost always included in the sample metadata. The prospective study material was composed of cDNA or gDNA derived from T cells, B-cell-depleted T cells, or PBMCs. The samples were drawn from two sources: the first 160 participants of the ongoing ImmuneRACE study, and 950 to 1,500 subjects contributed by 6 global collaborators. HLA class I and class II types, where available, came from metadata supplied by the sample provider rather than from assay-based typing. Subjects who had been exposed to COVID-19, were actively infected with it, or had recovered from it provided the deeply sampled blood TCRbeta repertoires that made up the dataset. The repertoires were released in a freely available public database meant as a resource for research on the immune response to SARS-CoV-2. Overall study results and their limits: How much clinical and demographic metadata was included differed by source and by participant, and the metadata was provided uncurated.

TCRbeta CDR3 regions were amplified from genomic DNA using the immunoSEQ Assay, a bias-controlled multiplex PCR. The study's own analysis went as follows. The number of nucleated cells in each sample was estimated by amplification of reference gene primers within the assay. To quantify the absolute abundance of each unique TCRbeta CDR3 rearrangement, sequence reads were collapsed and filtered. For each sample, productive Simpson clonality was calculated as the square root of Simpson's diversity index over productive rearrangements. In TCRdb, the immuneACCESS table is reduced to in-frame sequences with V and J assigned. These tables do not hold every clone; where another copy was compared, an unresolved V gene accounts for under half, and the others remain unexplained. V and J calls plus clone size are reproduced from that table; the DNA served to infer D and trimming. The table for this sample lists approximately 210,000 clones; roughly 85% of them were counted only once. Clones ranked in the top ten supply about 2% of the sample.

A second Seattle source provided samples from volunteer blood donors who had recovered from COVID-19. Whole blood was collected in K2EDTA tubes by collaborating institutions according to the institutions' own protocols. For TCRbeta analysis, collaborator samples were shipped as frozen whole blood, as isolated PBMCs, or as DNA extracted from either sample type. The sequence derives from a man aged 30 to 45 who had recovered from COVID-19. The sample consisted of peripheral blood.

The CDR3 amino acid sequence is: CASSAPGGLTEAFF. The DNA sequence is given as TGTGCCAGCAGCGCTCCAGGGGGTTTAACTGAAGCTTTCTTT. The chain uses TRBV25-1 and TRBJ1-1; the junction holds 7 bases that match TRBD1. Trimming leaves V shorter by 6 bases and J shorter by 5 bases, with the junction holding 9 bases beyond the gene matches. CDR1 and CDR2 (MGHDK, SYGVNS) derive from the germline V gene. Spanning cysteine to phenylalanine, the CDR3 consists of 14 amino acids. The read is trimmed to its CDR3 DNA, 42 bases read in frame from base 1.